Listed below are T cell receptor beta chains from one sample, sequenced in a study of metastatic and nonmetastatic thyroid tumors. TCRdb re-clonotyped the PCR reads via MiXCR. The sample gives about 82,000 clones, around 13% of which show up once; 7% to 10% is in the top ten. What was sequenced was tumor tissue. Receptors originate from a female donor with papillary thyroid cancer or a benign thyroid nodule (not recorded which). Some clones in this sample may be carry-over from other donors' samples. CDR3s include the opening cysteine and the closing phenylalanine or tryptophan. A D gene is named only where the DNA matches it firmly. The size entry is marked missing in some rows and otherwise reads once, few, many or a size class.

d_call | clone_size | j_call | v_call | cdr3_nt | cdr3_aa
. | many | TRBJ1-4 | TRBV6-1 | TGTGCCAGCAGTATGGGGGCAACTAATGAAAAACTGTTTTTT | CASSMGATNEKLFF
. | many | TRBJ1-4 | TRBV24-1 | TGTGCCACCAGTGATAGGCATGAAAAACTGTTTTTT | CATSDRHEKLFF
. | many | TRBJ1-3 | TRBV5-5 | TGTGCCAGCAGCTTGTCAGGGACATCGGTTGGAAACACCATATATTTT | CASSLSGTSVGNTIYF
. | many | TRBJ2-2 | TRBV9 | TGTGCCAGCAGCGTAGGGGGGGACAGCACCGGGGAGCTGTTTTTT | CASSVGGDSTGELFF
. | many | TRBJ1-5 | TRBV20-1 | TGCAGTGCTAGATCGGGGATCAATCAGCCCCAGCATTTT | CSARSGINQPQHF
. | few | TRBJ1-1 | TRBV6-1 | TGTGCCAGCACGGCGCAGGGCCGTAATCCGTACACTGGAGCTTTCTTT | CASTAQGRNPYTGAFF
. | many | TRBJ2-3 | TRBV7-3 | TGTGCCAGCAGCCCCCGGGACCACACAGATACGCAGTATTTT | CASSPRDHTDTQYF
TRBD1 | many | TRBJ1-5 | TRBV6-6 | TGTGCCAGCAGTTACCGGGACAGGGTAGTCCCATATCAGCCCCAGCATTTT | CASSYRDRVVPYQPQHF
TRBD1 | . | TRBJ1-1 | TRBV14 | TGTGCCAGCATCCAAGAGGGGACAGGGGTTAGGTCCACTGAAGCTTTCTTT | CASIQEGTGVRSTEAFF
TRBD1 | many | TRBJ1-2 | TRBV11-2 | TGTGCCAGCAACAAAGGAGCAGGGGGAGTGGACACCTTC | CASNKGAGGVDTF
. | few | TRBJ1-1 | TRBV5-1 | TGCGCCAGCAGCTTGGTTGTGGGTTTGAACACTGAAGCTTTCTTT | CASSLVVGLNTEAFF
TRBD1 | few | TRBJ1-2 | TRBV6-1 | TGCGCCAGCACTGGACAGGGGGCTAGTGGCTACACCTTC | CASTGQGASGYTF
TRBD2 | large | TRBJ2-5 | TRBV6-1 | TGTGCCAGCAGACAGGCCGGGACTAATAGGGAGACCCAGTACTTC | CASRQAGTNRETQYF
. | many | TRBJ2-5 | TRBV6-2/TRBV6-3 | TGTGCCAGCAGTTCGACTAGAAAAGAGACCCAGTACTTC | CASSSTRKETQYF